The 5 T cell receptor beta chains reported below all come from one sample, sequenced in a study of neoadjuvant nivolumab and ipilimumab in lung cancer. Assay: immunoSEQ multiplex PCR; the TCRdb copy retains only in-frame clones and omits some. The sample lists about 9,700 clones; around 77% were seen once. The material was tumor tissue, obtained after neoadjuvant nivolumab, alone or with ipilimumab, at or shortly before surgery. These receptor sequences come from an adult with non-small cell lung cancer. Some clones in this sample may be carry-over from other donors' samples.

The CDR3: CASSLLLTGGLETQYF. The CDR3, as DNA: TGTGCCAGCAGCTTACTCCTGACAGGGGGCTTAGAGACCCAGTACTTC. J is TRBJ2-5 and V is TRBV11-2; 10 nucleotides line up with TRBD1. V trimming: 2 bases; J trimming: 4 bases; junction bases outside the gene matches: 7. CDR1 is SGHAT, CDR2 FQNNGV, per germline. There are 16 residues in the CDR3.

Written as DNA, the CDR3 is TGTGCCTCAGCGGGACTAGCGAGGACCGGGGAGCTGTTTTTT. It encodes CASAGLARTGELFF. The V and J genes are TRBV10-3 and TRBJ2-2, with 10 bases that match TRBD2. Germline V gene sequence: CDR1 ENHRY, CDR2 SYGVKD. The V and J ends lost 11 bases and 5 bases, in that order; junction bases with no gene match: 8. The length of the CDR3 is 14 residues.

This rearrangement joins TRBV18 to TRBJ2-1, with D tentatively TRBD1 (6 bases). The CDR3 covers 15 residues. Germline CDR1 reads KGHSH; CDR2 reads LQKENI. V was shortened by 6 bases and J by 5 bases, with 17 bases between the two germline ends. The CDR3, as DNA: TGTGCCAGCTCCATGCTCCAAGGGGACAACAATGAGCAGTTCTTC. This gives the protein CASSMLQGDNNEQFF.

This chain joins TRBV2 and TRBJ2-1, with 10 bases that match TRBD1. There are 12 residues in the CDR3. With V trimmed by 6 bases and J by 7 bases, 0 bases remained unmatched. The V gene's germline CDR1 is SNHLY and CDR2 FYNNEI. The CDR3 loop is CASRDRGNEQFF. CDR3 nucleotides: TGTGCCAGCAGGGACAGGGGGAATGAGCAGTTCTTC.

The rearrangement links TRBV11-2 to TRBJ2-1, with TRBD2 matching 10 bases. The trim removed 6 bases at V and 8 bases at J, leaving 13 bases unmatched. Germline loops: CDR1 SGHAT, CDR2 FQNNGV. The CDR3 covers 16 residues. The CDR3 loop reads CASRPISGGIVDEQFF. CDR3 nucleotides: TGTGCCAGCAGACCCATTAGCGGGGGGATCGTGGATGAGCAGTTCTTC.